In its sample, the clone carrying this T cell receptor beta chain was seen many times. Mismatch with germline at one junction end may stem from a read error. Beta-chain TCR CDR3 regions were amplified from RNA transcripts. Scientists carried out first-round RT-PCR using HTBI primers and then a second-round multiplex PCR. Via MiXCR, TCRdb re-called the multiplex PCR reads, giving one row per CDR3 protein. The data show roughly 500,000 distinct CDR3 sequences, about an eighth seen once. This sample stems from a study of Graves' ophthalmopathy and Graves' hyperthyroidism. Fresh peripheral blood (10 ml) yielded the PBMCs. The CDR3 extends over 12 amino acids. CDR1 is ENHRY, CDR2 SYGVKD, per germline.

This receptor was taken from a woman aged 30 to 39 with Graves' ophthalmopathy. This chain uses TRBV10-3 with TRBJ1-1; TRBD1 matches 7 bases. Sequences were obtained from blood. This chain's CDR3 is CAIGQANTETFF. Here the CDR3 DNA reads TGTGCCATTGGACAGGCGAACACTGAAACTTTCTTT.